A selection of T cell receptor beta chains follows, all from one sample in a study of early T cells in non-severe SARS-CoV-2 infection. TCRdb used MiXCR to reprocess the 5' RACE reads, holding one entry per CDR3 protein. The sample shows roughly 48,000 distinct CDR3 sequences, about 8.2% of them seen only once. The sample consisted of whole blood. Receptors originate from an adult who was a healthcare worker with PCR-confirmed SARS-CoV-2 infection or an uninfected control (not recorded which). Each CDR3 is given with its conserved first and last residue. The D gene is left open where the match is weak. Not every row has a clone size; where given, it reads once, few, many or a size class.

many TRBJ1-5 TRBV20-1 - CSARQNQPQHF TGCAGTGCTAGACAGAATCAGCCCCAGCATTTT
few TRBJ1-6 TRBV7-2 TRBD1 CASSLTGNNSPLHF TGTGCCAGCAGCTTGACAGGGAACAATTCACCCCTCCACTTT
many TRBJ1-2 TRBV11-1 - CASSVTDGYGYTF TGTGCCAGCAGCGTCACGGACGGCTATGGCTACACCTTC
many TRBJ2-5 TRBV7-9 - CASSFAGETQYF TGTGCCAGCAGCTTCGCGGGGGAGACCCAGTACTTC
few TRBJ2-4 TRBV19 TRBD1 CASSMGQGSTSIQYF TGTGCCAGTAGTATGGGACAGGGGAGCACGAGCATTCAGTACTTC
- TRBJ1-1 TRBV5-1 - CASSLAVGPNTEAFF TGCGCCAGCAGCTTGGCGGTCGGCCCGAACACTGAAGCTTTCTTT
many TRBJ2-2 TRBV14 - CASSQIQTGELFF TGTGCCAGCAGCCAAATACAGACCGGGGAGCTGTTTTTT
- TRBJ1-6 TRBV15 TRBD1 CATSDSAGGNSPLHF TGTGCCACCAGCGATTCAGCAGGGGGAAATTCACCCCTCCACTTT
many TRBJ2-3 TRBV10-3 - CAISEGGMSTDTQYF TGTGCCATCAGTGAGGGAGGGATGAGCACAGATACGCAGTATTTT
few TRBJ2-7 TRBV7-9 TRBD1 CASSLGWTGINEQYF TGTGCCAGCAGCTTAGGATGGACAGGGATCAACGAGCAGTACTTC
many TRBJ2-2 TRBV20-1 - CSASSVTNTGELFF TGCAGTGCTTCTAGCGTAACGAACACCGGGGAGCTGTTTTTT
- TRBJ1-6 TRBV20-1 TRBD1 CSASGGGSPLHF TGCAGTGCTAGCGGAGGGGGCTCACCCCTCCACTTT
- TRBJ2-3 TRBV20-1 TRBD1 CSTRDRRGYTDTQYF TGCAGTACTAGAGATCGCAGGGGGTATACAGATACGCAGTATTTT
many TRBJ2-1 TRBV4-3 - CASSQDPGTYNEQFF TGCGCCAGCAGCCAAGATCCCGGAACCTACAATGAGCAGTTCTTC
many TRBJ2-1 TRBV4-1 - CASSQARSSYNEQFF TGCGCCAGCAGCCAAGCCCGGAGCTCCTACAATGAGCAGTTCTTC
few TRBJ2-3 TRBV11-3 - CASTRRSTDTQYF TGTGCCAGCACCAGGAGGAGCACAGATACGCAGTATTTT
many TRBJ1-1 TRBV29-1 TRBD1 CSVEGTGGMNTEAFF TGCAGCGTTGAGGGGACAGGGGGCATGAACACTGAAGCTTTCTTT
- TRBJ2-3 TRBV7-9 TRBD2 CASSSLAGITTDTQYF TGTGCCAGCAGCTCCCTAGCGGGAATCACCACAGATACGCAGTATTTT
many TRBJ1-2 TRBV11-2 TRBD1 CASSPTGDRGLRRYGYTF TGTGCCAGCAGCCCGACGGGGGACAGGGGGCTTCGGCGGTATGGCTACACCTTC
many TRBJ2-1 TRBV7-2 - CASSLDGLSSYNEQFF TGTGCCAGCAGCTTAGACGGCCTTAGCTCCTACAATGAGCAGTTCTTC
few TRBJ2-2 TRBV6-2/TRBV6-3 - CASREWGTGELFF TGTGCCAGCAGGGAATGGGGCACCGGGGAGCTGTTTTTT
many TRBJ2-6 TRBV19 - CASRGGTANSGANVLTF TGTGCCAGTAGAGGGGGGACAGCAAACTCTGGGGCCAACGTCCTGACTTTC
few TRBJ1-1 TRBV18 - CASSPGLRDRYTEAFF TGTGCCAGCTCACCGGGTTTAAGGGACCGTTACACTGAAGCTTTCTTT
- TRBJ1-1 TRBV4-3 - CASSQELAAVEAFF TGCGCCAGCAGCCAAGAACTGGCCGCGGTAGAAGCTTTCTTT
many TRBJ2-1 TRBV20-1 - CSADAEGHEQFF TGCAGTGCCGACGCTGAGGGGCATGAGCAGTTCTTC
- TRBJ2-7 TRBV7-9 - CASSPRTADEQYF TGTGCCAGCAGCCCCCGGACCGCCGACGAGCAGTACTTC
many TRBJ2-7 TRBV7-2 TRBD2 CASSGGRGYEQYF TGTGCCAGCAGCGGCGGGAGAGGCTACGAGCAGTACTTC
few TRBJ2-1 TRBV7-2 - CASSLSRTSYNEQFF TGTGCCAGCAGCTTATCGCGGACCTCCTACAATGAGCAGTTCTTC
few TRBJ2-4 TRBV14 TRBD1 CASSQTGGVSKNIQYF TGTGCCAGCAGCCAAACAGGGGGCGTATCCAAAAACATTCAGTACTTC
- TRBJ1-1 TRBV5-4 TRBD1 CASSLPLTGGTEAFF TGTGCCAGCAGCTTGCCCCTTACAGGGGGCACTGAAGCTTTCTTT
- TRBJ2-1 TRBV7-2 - CASSSPLYNEQFF TGTGCCAGCAGCTCCCCGCTTTACAATGAGCAGTTCTTC
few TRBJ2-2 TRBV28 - CASRWDRGTGELFF TGTGCCAGCAGATGGGACCGGGGGACCGGGGAGCTGTTTTTT
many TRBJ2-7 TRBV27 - CASSLSTGSYEQYF TGTGCCAGCAGTTTATCGACAGGCTCCTACGAGCAGTACTTC
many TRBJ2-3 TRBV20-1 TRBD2 CSAPSGGTDTQYF TGCAGTGCCCCTAGCGGGGGCACAGATACGCAGTATTTT
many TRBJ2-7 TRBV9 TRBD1 CASSPPGQAYEQYF TGTGCCAGCAGCCCCCCTGGACAGGCCTACGAGCAGTACTTC
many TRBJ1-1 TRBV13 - CASSFLTEAFF TGTGCCAGCAGCTTCCTTACTGAAGCTTTCTTT
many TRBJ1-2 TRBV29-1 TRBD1 CSVADRGRGSNYGYTF TGCAGCGTTGCTGACAGGGGGCGAGGGTCAAACTATGGCTACACCTTC
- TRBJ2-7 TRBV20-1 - CSAPSGVPYEQYF TGCAGTGCCCCCTCAGGGGTACCCTACGAGCAGTACTTC
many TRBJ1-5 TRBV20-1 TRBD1 CSARDRGRQPQHF TGCAGTGCTAGAGACAGGGGGCGGCAGCCCCAGCATTTT
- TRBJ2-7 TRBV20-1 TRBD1 CSASRGQPYEQYF TGCAGTGCTAGTAGGGGACAGCCTTACGAGCAGTACTTC
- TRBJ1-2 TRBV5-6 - CASSLDLGAGGYTF TGTGCCAGCAGCTTGGACCTGGGGGCGGGCGGCTACACCTTC
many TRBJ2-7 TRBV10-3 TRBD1 CAISGTGIYEQYF TGTGCCATCAGTGGGACAGGGATCTACGAGCAGTACTTC
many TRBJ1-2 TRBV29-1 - CSVGGDLYGYTF TGCAGCGTTGGGGGAGATCTCTATGGCTACACCTTC
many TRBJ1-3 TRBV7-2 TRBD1 CASSLDRGLGNTIYF TGTGCCAGCAGCTTGGACAGGGGGCTTGGAAACACCATATATTTT
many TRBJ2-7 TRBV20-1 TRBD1 CSAPDPGQGSYEQYF TGCAGTGCCCCCGACCCGGGACAGGGGTCCTACGAGCAGTACTTC
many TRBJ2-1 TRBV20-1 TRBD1 CSARDQGANSYNEQFF TGCAGTGCTAGAGATCAGGGGGCAAACTCCTACAATGAGCAGTTCTTC
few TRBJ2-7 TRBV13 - CASSLKDRYEQYF TGTGCCAGCAGCTTAAAGGACAGATACGAGCAGTACTTC
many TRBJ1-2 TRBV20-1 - CSARDSRGGYYGYTF TGCAGTGCTAGAGATTCTCGTGGAGGCTACTATGGCTACACCTTC
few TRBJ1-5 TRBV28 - CASSLSGRVMASNQPQHF TGTGCCAGCAGTTTATCAGGCAGGGTGATGGCGAGCAATCAGCCCCAGCATTTT
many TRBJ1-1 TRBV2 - CASSLGRGFAEAFF TGTGCCAGCAGTTTAGGCCGGGGGTTTGCTGAAGCTTTCTTT